The rows below give T cell receptor beta chains drawn from one sample of a study of human T cells and chemical hapten exposure. TCRdb reanalysed the RACE reads using MiXCR and keeps one entry per CDR3 protein. The sample lists around 250,000 distinct CDR3 sequences; around 9.3% were seen once. The input for sequencing was whole blood, taken in connection with sensitization to the hapten diphenylcyclopropenone (DPC). Receptors were obtained from a woman aged 40 to 50 with alopecia areata. Some clones in this sample may be carry-over from other donors' samples. The CDR3 runs from the conserved cysteine through the conserved F or W. D genes are given only for firm matches. The size field is filled for only some rows; it gives once, few, many or a size class.

cdr3_length: 15
d_call: .
clone_size: .
j_call: TRBJ2-1
v_call: TRBV12-3/TRBV12-4
cdr3_aa: CASSPRQVPYNEQFF
cdr3_nt: TGTGCCAGCAGTCCGAGACAGGTCCCGTACAATGAGCAGTTCTTC

cdr3_length: 14
d_call: TRBD2
clone_size: few
j_call: TRBJ2-7
v_call: TRBV28
cdr3_aa: CASGQLAVTYEQYF
cdr3_nt: TGTGCCAGTGGACAACTAGCGGTTACCTACGAGCAGTACTTC

cdr3_length: 13
d_call: .
clone_size: many
j_call: TRBJ2-5
v_call: TRBV11-2
cdr3_aa: CASSLGERETQYF
cdr3_nt: TGTGCCAGCAGCTTAGGCGAGAGAGAGACCCAGTACTTC

cdr3_length: 15
d_call: .
clone_size: .
j_call: TRBJ2-3
v_call: TRBV5-1
cdr3_aa: CASSLTGEGTDTQYF
cdr3_nt: TGCGCCAGCAGCTTGACAGGGGAGGGCACAGATACGCAGTATTTT

cdr3_length: 17
d_call: .
clone_size: few
j_call: TRBJ2-3
v_call: TRBV7-7
cdr3_aa: CASSLAEPGAPGDTQYF
cdr3_nt: TGTGCTAGCAGCTTAGCGGAACCAGGGGCGCCGGGGGATACGCAGTATTTT

cdr3_length: 13
d_call: .
clone_size: .
j_call: TRBJ2-7
v_call: TRBV7-7
cdr3_aa: CASSLGGESEQYF
cdr3_nt: TGTGCTAGCAGCTTAGGCGGGGAGAGCGAGCAGTACTTC

cdr3_length: 15
d_call: TRBD2
clone_size: few
j_call: TRBJ2-2
v_call: TRBV6-1
cdr3_aa: CASSRSGVNAGELFF
cdr3_nt: TGTGCCAGCAGTAGAAGCGGGGTGAATGCCGGGGAGCTGTTTTTT

cdr3_length: 16
d_call: TRBD1
clone_size: few
j_call: TRBJ2-5
v_call: TRBV24-1
cdr3_aa: CATSPGTGLWGETQYF
cdr3_nt: TGTGCCACCAGTCCCGGGACAGGGCTCTGGGGAGAGACCCAGTACTTC

cdr3_length: 12
d_call: .
clone_size: .
j_call: TRBJ1-2
v_call: TRBV12-3/TRBV12-4
cdr3_aa: CASSLVGDGYTF
cdr3_nt: TGTGCCAGCAGTCTGGTGGGGGATGGCTACACCTTC

cdr3_length: 16
d_call: TRBD1
clone_size: few
j_call: TRBJ1-1
v_call: TRBV28
cdr3_aa: CASKGVGTAKRTEAFF
cdr3_nt: TGTGCCAGCAAGGGAGTAGGGACAGCAAAGAGGACTGAAGCTTTCTTT

cdr3_length: 16
d_call: TRBD2
clone_size: .
j_call: TRBJ2-3
v_call: TRBV12-3/TRBV12-4
cdr3_aa: CASSRQTSASTDTQYF
cdr3_nt: TGTGCCAGCAGCCGCCAGACTAGCGCTAGCACAGATACGCAGTATTTT

cdr3_length: 14
d_call: .
clone_size: .
j_call: TRBJ2-3
v_call: TRBV7-2
cdr3_aa: CASSPRQAPDTQYF
cdr3_nt: TGTGCCAGCAGCCCCCGACAAGCGCCGGATACGCAGTATTTT

cdr3_length: 16
d_call: TRBD2
clone_size: .
j_call: TRBJ2-5
v_call: TRBV6-2/TRBV6-3
cdr3_aa: CASSTGLAGFRETQYF
cdr3_nt: TGTGCCAGCAGTACTGGACTAGCGGGATTCCGAGAGACCCAGTACTTC

cdr3_length: 16
d_call: .
clone_size: few
j_call: TRBJ2-7
v_call: TRBV23-1
cdr3_aa: CASSQSIGHHSYEQYF
cdr3_nt: TGCGCCAGCAGTCAATCCATAGGACACCATTCCTACGAGCAGTACTTC

cdr3_length: 12
d_call: .
clone_size: few
j_call: TRBJ1-2
v_call: TRBV6-5
cdr3_aa: CASSYKGRVYTF
cdr3_nt: TGTGCCAGCAGTTACAAGGGCAGGGTCTACACCTTC

cdr3_length: 14
d_call: TRBD1
clone_size: many
j_call: TRBJ2-5
v_call: TRBV7-9
cdr3_aa: CASSLAGQQETQYF
cdr3_nt: TGTGCCAGCAGCTTAGCGGGACAGCAAGAGACCCAGTACTTC

cdr3_length: 14
d_call: .
clone_size: many
j_call: TRBJ2-3
v_call: TRBV20-1
cdr3_aa: CSARRGSRADTQYF
cdr3_nt: TGCAGTGCTAGACGGGGGAGTCGCGCAGATACGCAGTATTTT

cdr3_length: 16
d_call: TRBD2
clone_size: few
j_call: TRBJ2-1
v_call: TRBV20-1
cdr3_aa: CSARPTSGPSYNEQFF
cdr3_nt: TGCAGTGCTAGGCCGACTAGCGGGCCCTCCTACAATGAGCAGTTCTTC

cdr3_length: 15
d_call: .
clone_size: few
j_call: TRBJ2-2
v_call: TRBV29-1
cdr3_aa: CSVPRAPSNTGELFF
cdr3_nt: TGCAGCGTGCCCCGGGCTCCCTCGAACACCGGGGAGCTGTTTTTT

cdr3_length: 13
d_call: .
clone_size: many
j_call: TRBJ2-7
v_call: TRBV28
cdr3_aa: CASSLRRAGRSYF
cdr3_nt: TGTGCCAGCAGTTTACGGCGGGCAGGGCGCTCATACTTC

cdr3_length: 13
d_call: .
clone_size: many
j_call: TRBJ1-1
v_call: TRBV2
cdr3_aa: CASSTTPPAEAFF
cdr3_nt: TGTGCCAGCAGCACGACACCCCCGGCTGAAGCTTTCTTT

cdr3_length: 15
d_call: .
clone_size: .
j_call: TRBJ1-1
v_call: TRBV6-1
cdr3_aa: CASSPTRSGDTEAFF
cdr3_nt: TGTGCCAGCAGTCCGACCCGTTCTGGGGACACTGAAGCTTTCTTT

cdr3_length: 15
d_call: TRBD2
clone_size: .
j_call: TRBJ2-7
v_call: TRBV18
cdr3_aa: CASSPKSSGHHEQYF
cdr3_nt: TGTGCCAGCTCACCAAAGTCTAGCGGCCACCACGAGCAGTACTTC

cdr3_length: 16
d_call: .
clone_size: .
j_call: TRBJ2-2
v_call: TRBV9
cdr3_aa: CASSVGQASNTGELFF
cdr3_nt: TGTGCCAGCAGCGTAGGACAGGCCTCGAACACCGGGGAGCTGTTTTTT

cdr3_length: 16
d_call: TRBD1
clone_size: .
j_call: TRBJ2-4
v_call: TRBV29-1
cdr3_aa: CSAETQGAGSKNIQYF
cdr3_nt: TGCAGCGCAGAAACTCAGGGGGCTGGTTCCAAAAACATTCAGTACTTC

cdr3_length: 12
d_call: .
clone_size: .
j_call: TRBJ2-3
v_call: TRBV7-9
cdr3_aa: CASSLFGDTQYF
cdr3_nt: TGTGCCAGCAGCTTATTTGGGGATACGCAGTATTTT

cdr3_length: 14
d_call: .
clone_size: many
j_call: TRBJ2-1
v_call: TRBV19
cdr3_aa: CASRQGVAYNEQFF
cdr3_nt: TGTGCCAGTCGGCAGGGAGTGGCCTACAATGAGCAGTTCTTC

cdr3_length: 13
d_call: .
clone_size: .
j_call: TRBJ1-4
v_call: TRBV6-4
cdr3_aa: CASSHRVGEKLFF
cdr3_nt: TGTGCCAGCAGCCACAGGGTCGGTGAAAAACTGTTTTTT

cdr3_length: 14
d_call: TRBD1
clone_size: many
j_call: TRBJ2-3
v_call: TRBV6-5
cdr3_aa: CASSHRDRRDTQYF
cdr3_nt: TGTGCCAGCAGTCACCGGGACAGGAGGGATACGCAGTATTTT

cdr3_length: 16
d_call: .
clone_size: few
j_call: TRBJ2-5
v_call: TRBV7-9
cdr3_aa: CASSLGPGDGWETQYF
cdr3_nt: TGTGCCAGCAGCTTAGGTCCGGGAGATGGCTGGGAGACCCAGTACTTC

cdr3_length: 14
d_call: .
clone_size: .
j_call: TRBJ2-2
v_call: TRBV6-5
cdr3_aa: CASSYYPSTGELFF
cdr3_nt: TGTGCCAGCAGTTACTATCCAAGCACCGGGGAGCTGTTTTTT

cdr3_length: 13
d_call: .
clone_size: many
j_call: TRBJ2-3
v_call: TRBV28
cdr3_aa: CASSLIGVYTQYF
cdr3_nt: TGTGCCAGCAGTTTAATTGGAGTCTATACGCAGTATTTT

cdr3_length: 17
d_call: .
clone_size: few
j_call: TRBJ2-1
v_call: TRBV24-1
cdr3_aa: CATSDNRGVGSYNEQFF
cdr3_nt: TGTGCCACCAGTGATAATAGGGGGGTCGGCTCCTACAATGAGCAGTTCTTC

cdr3_length: 17
d_call: .
clone_size: .
j_call: TRBJ2-4
v_call: TRBV4-1
cdr3_aa: CASSQGDGILAKNIQYF
cdr3_nt: TGCGCCAGCAGCCAAGGGGACGGGATATTAGCCAAAAACATTCAGTACTTC

cdr3_length: 14
d_call: .
clone_size: .
j_call: TRBJ2-1
v_call: TRBV12-3/TRBV12-4
cdr3_aa: CASSLLGLINEQFF
cdr3_nt: TGTGCCAGCAGTTTATTGGGACTTATCAATGAGCAGTTCTTC